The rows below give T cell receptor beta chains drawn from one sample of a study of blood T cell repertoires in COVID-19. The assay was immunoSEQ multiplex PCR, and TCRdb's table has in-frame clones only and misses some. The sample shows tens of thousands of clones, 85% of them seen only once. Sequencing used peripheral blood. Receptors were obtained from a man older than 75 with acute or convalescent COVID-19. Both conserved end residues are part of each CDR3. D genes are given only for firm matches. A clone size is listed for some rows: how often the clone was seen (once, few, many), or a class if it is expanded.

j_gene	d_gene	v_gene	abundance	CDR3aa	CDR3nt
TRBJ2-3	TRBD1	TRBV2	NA	CASRFRGQSDTQYF	TGTGCCAGCAGATTCAGGGGGCAGTCAGATACGCAGTATTTT
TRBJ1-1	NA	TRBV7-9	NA	CASSFRGENTEAFF	TGTGCCAGCAGCTTTCGGGGAGAGAACACTGAAGCTTTCTTT
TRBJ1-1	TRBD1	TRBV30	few	CAWSHRTGGTEAFF	TGTGCCTGGAGTCATCGGACAGGGGGCACTGAAGCTTTCTTT
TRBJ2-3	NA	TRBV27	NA	CASSRSTDTQYF	TGTGCCAGCAGCCGTAGCACAGATACGCAGTATTTT
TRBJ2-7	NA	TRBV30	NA	CAWSRRGQEDEQYF	TGTGCCTGGAGTAGAAGGGGCCAAGAGGACGAGCAGTACTTC
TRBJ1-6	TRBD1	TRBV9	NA	CASSPTGGTGDSPLHF	TGTGCCAGCAGCCCCACGGGAGGGACAGGGGATTCACCCCTCCACTTT
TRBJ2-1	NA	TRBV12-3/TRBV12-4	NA	CASSLGGYEQFF	TGTGCCAGCAGTTTAGGCGGGTATGAGCAGTTCTTC
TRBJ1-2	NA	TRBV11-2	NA	CASSEQGNYGYTF	TGTGCCAGCAGCGAACAGGGAAACTATGGCTACACCTTC
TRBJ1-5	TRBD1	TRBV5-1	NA	CASSRGGQQPQHF	TGCGCCAGCAGCCGGGGGGGACAGCAGCCCCAGCATTTT
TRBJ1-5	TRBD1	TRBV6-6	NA	CASSHRTGVESNQPQHF	TGTGCCAGCAGTCACCGCACAGGGGTAGAAAGCAATCAGCCCCAGCATTTT
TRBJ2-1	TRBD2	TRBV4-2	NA	CASSDGTSGSNNEQFF	TGTGCCAGCAGCGACGGGACTAGCGGGAGCAACAATGAGCAGTTCTTC
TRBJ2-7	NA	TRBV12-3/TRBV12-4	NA	CASSRTVYEQYF	TGTGCCAGCAGCCGGACAGTCTACGAGCAGTACTTC
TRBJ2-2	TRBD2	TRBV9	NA	CASSSGLGDGELFF	TGTGCCAGCAGCTCGGGACTAGGGGACGGGGAGCTGTTTTTT
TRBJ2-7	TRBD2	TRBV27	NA	CASSFGGRVSYEQYF	TGTGCCAGCAGTTTTGGCGGGAGAGTCTCCTACGAGCAGTACTTC
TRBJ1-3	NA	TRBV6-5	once	CASSYSGKTNTIYF	TGTGCCAGCAGTTACTCCGGGAAGACAAACACCATATATTTT
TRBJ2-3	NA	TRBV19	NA	CASRAPAEGGNTQYF	TGTGCCAGTAGGGCCCCAGCGGAGGGCGGAAATACGCAGTATTTT
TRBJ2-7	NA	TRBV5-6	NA	CASSRLTGSPDGYF	TGTGCCAGCAGTAGATTAACAGGGTCCCCTGATGGATACTTC
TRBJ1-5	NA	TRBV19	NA	CASSIPQNQPQHF	TGTGCCAGTAGTATTCCACAGAATCAGCCCCAGCATTTT
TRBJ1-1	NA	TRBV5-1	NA	CASSLIPGPEGEAFF	TGCGCCAGCAGCTTGATTCCGGGACCGGAGGGCGAAGCTTTCTTT
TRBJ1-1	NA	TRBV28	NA	CASSIIRAGGTEAFF	TGTGCCAGCAGTATAATCAGGGCCGGTGGCACTGAAGCTTTCTTT
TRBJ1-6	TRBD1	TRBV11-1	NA	CASSTDRVNSPLHF	TGTGCCAGCAGTACGGACAGGGTGAATTCACCCCTCCACTTT
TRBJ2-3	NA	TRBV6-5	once	CASSYNNRANTQYF	TGTGCCAGCAGTTACAATAACAGGGCCAATACGCAGTATTTT